This T cell receptor beta chain was obtained from a study of cytomegalovirus exposure and HLA in healthy donors. Study-level background: One earlier analysis, a look at about 179 million T cells, found roughly 110 million unique TCR beta sequences. Whole-study findings and limits: Reports described diagnosis of cytomegalovirus status by the classifier as highly specific and sensitive.

V lost 4 bases and J 3 bases, leaving 10 bases between the germline ends. This CDR3 comprises 14 residues. Germline V gives CDR1 SGHRS, CDR2 YFSETQ. In the PCR, 60 Vbeta and 13 Jbeta primers were used. The assay was immunoSEQ multiplex PCR, and TCRdb's table has in-frame clones only and misses some. The table records some 200,000 clones, over 80% of them present only once. On this clone: Antigen: not known.

The chain joins TRBV5-1 to TRBJ2-2; no firm D call. The sample consisted of PBMCs. The sequence was obtained from a man aged 45-65 years in good health and CMV-seronegative. The DNA of the CDR3 is TGCGCCAGCAGCCCGCCCCCAGACACCGGGGAGCTGTTTTTT. This translates into CASSPPPDTGELFF.